Listed below are T cell receptor beta chains from one sample, sequenced in a study of T cell changes during pregnancy in multiple sclerosis. Sequencing was performed with immunoSEQ multiplex PCR; in TCRdb, only in-frame clones are kept and a portion is missing. The sample lists tens of thousands of clones; approximately 90% were seen once. Sequences were derived from peripheral blood, sampled in the first trimester of pregnancy. The receptors were sampled from a female donor in good health, enrolled as a control in a pregnancy study. Each CDR3 is given with its conserved first and last residue. Each record gives: V gene, J gene, D gene, clone size, CDR3 protein, CDR3 DNA. A D gene is named only where the DNA matches it firmly. Clone sizes are given selectively: once, few, many, or a class where the clone is expanded.

v_gene: TRBV2; j_gene: TRBJ2-5; d_gene: TRBD2; abundance: NA; CDR3aa: CASISRMADWTSGGGGTQYF; CDR3nt: TGTGCCAGCATCTCAAGGATGGCAGACTGGACTAGCGGGGGAGGAGGGACCCAGTACTTC
v_gene: TRBV7-9; j_gene: TRBJ2-1; d_gene: NA; abundance: NA; CDR3aa: CASSSSGRLYNEQFF; CDR3nt: TGTGCCAGCAGCTCCAGCGGGCGGCTCTACAATGAGCAGTTCTTC
v_gene: TRBV6-5; j_gene: TRBJ1-5; d_gene: NA; abundance: NA; CDR3aa: CASSSSLRQDGQPQHF; CDR3nt: TGTGCCAGCAGTTCCTCCCTTAGACAGGACGGGCAGCCCCAGCATTTT
v_gene: TRBV19; j_gene: TRBJ1-2; d_gene: TRBD1; abundance: NA; CDR3aa: CASRDRPSPYGYTF; CDR3nt: TGTGCCAGTAGGGACAGGCCCTCTCCCTATGGCTACACCTTC
v_gene: TRBV7-2; j_gene: TRBJ2-3; d_gene: NA; abundance: NA; CDR3aa: CASSLLRAAGPDTQYF; CDR3nt: TGTGCCAGCAGCTTATTAAGGGCGGCGGGCCCAGATACGCAGTATTTT
v_gene: TRBV29-1; j_gene: TRBJ1-3; d_gene: NA; abundance: NA; CDR3aa: CSARLYPGNTIYF; CDR3nt: TGCAGCGCCCGTCTTTATCCTGGAAACACCATATATTTT
v_gene: TRBV19; j_gene: TRBJ1-5; d_gene: NA; abundance: NA; CDR3aa: CASSIYVGGQPQHF; CDR3nt: TGTGCCAGTAGTATCTATGTCGGCGGGCAGCCCCAGCATTTT
v_gene: TRBV28; j_gene: TRBJ2-7; d_gene: NA; abundance: once; CDR3aa: CASSLTGIYEQYF; CDR3nt: TGTGCCAGCAGCTTGACAGGTATCTACGAGCAGTACTTC
v_gene: TRBV6-5; j_gene: TRBJ2-3; d_gene: NA; abundance: NA; CDR3aa: CASSPPSDTQYF; CDR3nt: TGTGCCAGCAGCCCCCCCTCCGATACGCAGTATTTT
v_gene: TRBV7-8; j_gene: TRBJ2-4; d_gene: TRBD2; abundance: NA; CDR3aa: CASSRGGIQYF; CDR3nt: TGTGCCAGCAGCCGGGGGGGGATTCAGTACTTC
v_gene: TRBV5-5; j_gene: TRBJ1-5; d_gene: NA; abundance: NA; CDR3aa: CASSLLWSRTLANQPQHF; CDR3nt: TGTGCCAGCAGCTTGTTGTGGTCGAGGACATTAGCAAATCAGCCCCAGCATTTT
v_gene: TRBV28; j_gene: TRBJ1-1; d_gene: TRBD1; abundance: NA; CDR3aa: CASTSQGQGNTEALF; CDR3nt: TGTGCCAGCACCTCACAGGGGCAAGGGAACACTGAAGCTCTCTTT
v_gene: TRBV5-1; j_gene: TRBJ1-2; d_gene: NA; abundance: NA; CDR3aa: CASSFVQGITEDYGYTF; CDR3nt: TGCGCCAGCAGTTTCGTACAGGGTATCACCGAAGACTATGGCTACACCTTC
v_gene: TRBV19; j_gene: TRBJ1-2; d_gene: NA; abundance: NA; CDR3aa: CASSSRQALNYGYTF; CDR3nt: TGTGCCAGTAGTTCAAGACAGGCCTTAAACTATGGCTACACCTTC
v_gene: TRBV28; j_gene: TRBJ2-1; d_gene: NA; abundance: NA; CDR3aa: CASSLGQTYNEQFF; CDR3nt: TGTGCCAGCAGTTTAGGACAGACTTACAATGAGCAGTTCTTC
v_gene: TRBV9; j_gene: TRBJ2-7; d_gene: TRBD1; abundance: NA; CDR3aa: CASSPFRQGAHEQYF; CDR3nt: TGTGCCAGCAGCCCTTTTCGACAGGGTGCACACGAGCAGTACTTC
v_gene: TRBV7-9; j_gene: TRBJ2-1; d_gene: NA; abundance: few; CDR3aa: CASSPRVGGNEQFF; CDR3nt: TGTGCCAGCAGCCCGCGGGTAGGTGGCAATGAGCAGTTCTTC
v_gene: TRBV15; j_gene: TRBJ2-4; d_gene: NA; abundance: once; CDR3aa: CATSRDQGSGNIQYF; CDR3nt: TGTGCCACCAGCAGAGATCAGGGGTCGGGGAACATTCAGTACTTC
v_gene: TRBV5-1; j_gene: TRBJ1-4; d_gene: TRBD1; abundance: NA; CDR3aa: CASSFNRGTNEKLFF; CDR3nt: TGCGCCAGCAGCTTCAACAGGGGAACTAATGAAAAACTGTTTTTT
v_gene: TRBV19; j_gene: TRBJ1-1; d_gene: NA; abundance: NA; CDR3aa: CASSIGTQNTEAFF; CDR3nt: TGTGCCAGTAGTATCGGGACACAGAACACTGAAGCTTTCTTT
v_gene: TRBV27; j_gene: TRBJ2-2; d_gene: TRBD2; abundance: NA; CDR3aa: CASRWGGTTGELFF; CDR3nt: TGTGCCAGCAGGTGGGGAGGGACCACCGGGGAGCTGTTTTTT
v_gene: TRBV4-1; j_gene: TRBJ2-5; d_gene: TRBD2; abundance: NA; CDR3aa: CASSETSGGAQETQYF; CDR3nt: TGCGCCAGCAGCGAGACTAGCGGGGGGGCCCAAGAGACCCAGTACTTC
v_gene: TRBV25-1; j_gene: TRBJ1-4; d_gene: NA; abundance: NA; CDR3aa: CASSVGGVSGEKLFF; CDR3nt: TGTGCCAGCAGTGTAGGAGGGGTATCGGGTGAAAAACTGTTTTTT